What follows are 32 T cell receptor beta chains derived from one specimen sequenced in a study of T cells after yellow fever vaccination (dated by TCRdb to between 2018 and 2020). Library preparation used 5' RACE. The data were produced on an Illumina HiSeq 2500. TCRdb cleaned the public reads at Q25 with fastp, built clones with MiXCR and kept in-frame beta chains. Identical CDR3 protein sequences are pooled into one entry, listed with their most common genes and DNA. This sample comprises roughly 32,000 distinct CDR3 sequences, around 6.7% of them detected only once. Of the sample, about 20% falls within the top ten clones. This specimen's treatment or condition label, per the study, means: live attenuated yellow fever vaccine strain. The source material was PBMCs, either bulk or a sorted T-cell subset (CD4+, CD8+, memory, or dextramer-sorted; not recorded which), sampled on the day of the first yellow fever vaccination. These receptors came from a man aged 18 to 30 who received the YFV17D yellow fever vaccine.

This clonotype appeared a few times. The chain is built from TRBV6-2 or TRBV6-3 and TRBJ2-2, with D unclear. This CDR3 is 13 amino acids long. CDR1 and CDR2 from the germline V gene are MNHEY and SVGEGT. V lost 7 bases, J lost 0 bases, and 6 bases lay in between. DNA for the CDR3: TGTGCCAGCAACCACCCGAACACCGGGGAGCTGTTTTTT. It codes for CASNHPNTGELFF.

The chain couples TRBV5-4 to TRBJ1-6; a weak D match, TRBD1 (5 bases). The CDR3 contains 16 residues. Trimming stripped 2 bases from V and 4 bases from J, with 13 bases between. Germline V gene sequence: CDR1 SGHNT, CDR2 YYREEE (reference sequence). This CDR3 is CASSFGSQGYNSPLHF. The DNA of the CDR3 is TGTGCCAGCAGCTTTGGCAGCCAGGGTTATAATTCACCCCTCCACTTT.

This clonotype was counted ten times or more. V is TRBV2 and J is TRBJ1-2; 7 bases fit TRBD1. Trimming cost V 4 bases and J 5 bases; bases outside gene matches: 1. Germline values: CDR1 SNHLY, CDR2 FYNNEI. The CDR3 sequence is 12 residues long. DNA for the CDR3: TGTGCCAGCAGTGGACAGGGATATGGCTACACCTTC. Its protein is CASSGQGYGYTF.

This clonotype was observed many times. The chain links TRBV4-1 to TRBJ2-3; 8 bases fit TRBD1. CDR1 and CDR2 (germline): MGHRA, YSYEKL. The J segment lost 3 bases and the V segment lost 0 bases, leaving 2 bases of the junction unmatched. CDR3 size: 15 residues. Written as DNA, the CDR3 is TGCGCCAGCAGCCAAGAGGGACAGGCTACAGATACGCAGTATTTT. Amino acids: CASSQEGQATDTQYF.

The table lists this clonotype with a few counts. The chain employs TRBV20-1 and TRBJ2-1; no firm D call. The ends were cut back, 7 bases at V and 6 bases at J, with 19 bases in the middle. Germline-derived CDR1 and CDR2 are DFQATT and SNEGSKA (reference sequence). The CDR3 spans 14 residues. The CDR3 sequence: CSVDGRSWGNEQFF. The CDR3 DNA is TGCAGTGTCGACGGCCGCTCCTGGGGCAATGAGCAGTTCTTC.

There are a few counts of this clonotype. This sequence joins TRBV5-4 and TRBJ1-2; no clear D. Trimming cost V 0 bases and J 4 bases, with 13 bases left between them. The CDR3 contains 15 residues. The germline V gene encodes CDR1 SGHNT and CDR2 YYREEE (reference sequence). CDR3: CASSLESSPSYGYTF. In DNA, the CDR3 is TGTGCCAGCAGCTTGGAGAGCAGCCCTTCCTATGGCTACACCTTC.

This clonotype was detected only a few times. The chain recombines TRBV5-4 with TRBJ1-1; the D is unclear. The CDR3 covers 14 residues. Per germline, CDR1 SGHNT and CDR2 YYREEE (reference sequence). V shed 5 bases and J shed 1 base, with 12 bases lying between them. The DNA for the CDR3 is TGTGCCAGCAGAAAAGGCGGCCAGAACACTGAAGCTTTCTTT. It translates to CASRKGGQNTEAFF.

In this sample, this clonotype turned up a few times. The CDR3 coding sequence is TGCGCCAGCAGCAGACTACTGACCGGGTCCCAAAATGAGCAGTTCTTC. This codes for CASSRLLTGSQNEQFF. The chain couples TRBV5-1 to TRBJ2-1; D perhaps matches TRBD2 (5 bases). V was cut by 4 bases and J by 7 bases, with 21 bases left in between. There are 16 residues in the CDR3. CDR1 and CDR2 (germline): SGHRS, YFSETQ.

This chain links TRBV18 with TRBJ1-2, with D possibly matching TRBD1 (5 bases). Trimming stripped 4 bases from V and 4 bases from J, with 16 bases between. Germline V gene sequence: CDR1 KGHSH, CDR2 LQKENI. The CDR3 has 15 residues. CDR3 sequence (DNA): TGTGCCAGCTCACGGCAGGGAGTTTCGGCCTATGGCTACACCTTC. Encoded protein: CASSRQGVSAYGYTF.

This clonotype was recorded a few times. The chain carries TRBV2 and TRBJ2-5; D is unclear. The germline V gene has CDR1 SNHLY and CDR2 FYNNEI. The V gene lost 10 bases and the J gene lost 1 base, with 7 bases spanning the gap. The CDR3 is 11 amino acids. The CDR3 sequence is CAIGRQETQYF. The CDR3 DNA reads as TGTGCCATAGGCCGCCAAGAGACCCAGTACTTC.

The rearrangement uses TRBV20-1 and TRBJ1-2; possibly TRBD1 for D (6 bases). This CDR3 has 14 amino acids. Trimming pared 5 bases from V and 4 bases from J, leaving 17 bases between. Germline-derived CDR1 and CDR2 are DFQATT and SNEGSKA (reference sequence). DNA of the CDR3: TGCAGTGCTGGGGATACCACAGGGTCCTATGGCTACACCTTC. Translation: CSAGDTTGSYGYTF.

This clonotype showed up many times. This rearrangement joins TRBV7-9 to TRBJ1-4, with D unresolved. CDR1 SEHNR and CDR2 FQNEAQ come from the germline V gene (reference sequence). The CDR3 runs 15 residues. V was clipped by 2 bases and J by 5 bases, with 12 bases between them. DNA for the CDR3: TGTGCCAGCAGCTTATCGTCCGTGAGAAATGAAAAACTGTTTTTT. Amino acid sequence: CASSLSSVRNEKLFF.

By proportion, this clonotype is medium-sized. The chain links TRBV6-4 to TRBJ2-3, with D perhaps matching TRBD1 (6 bases). This CDR3 region has 13 residues. The V end lost 6 bases, the J end lost 1 base, and 8 bases lay between the germline ends. Germline lookup yields CDR1 MRHNA and CDR2 SNTAGT. CDR3 coding DNA: TGTGCCAGCAGCAACAGGGGCACAGATACGCAGTATTTT. It encodes CASSNRGTDTQYF.

This clonotype was picked up many times. V and J are TRBV15 and TRBJ2-3; the D gene is possibly TRBD2 (6 bases). Germline-derived CDR1 and CDR2 are LNHNV and YYDKDF (reference sequence). The CDR3 is made up of 14 amino acids. V was shortened by 1 base and J by 2 bases, with 7 bases between the two germline ends. CDR3: CATSRGGDTDTQYF. The CDR3 bases are TGTGCCACCAGCAGAGGCGGGGACACAGATACGCAGTATTTT.

This clonotype was counted only a few times. The chain carries TRBV5-4 and TRBJ2-5; a weak D match, TRBD2 (6 bases). The CDR3 loop spans 13 amino acids. Trimming removed 2 bases from V and 3 bases from J, with 8 bases in between. Per germline, CDR1 SGHNT and CDR2 YYREEE (reference sequence). The chain's CDR3 is CASSFGGEETQYF. For the CDR3, the DNA is TGTGCCAGCAGCTTCGGCGGGGAAGAGACCCAGTACTTC.

Of note for this clonotype: A read error may produce the germline difference seen at one junction end. The chain has TRBV4-2 and TRBJ1-4; tentative D call: TRBD1 (6 bases). This CDR3 comprises 21 residues. The germline V gene encodes CDR1 LGHNA and CDR2 YNFKEQ. CDR3 sequence: CAISPGRRGALANATNEKLFF. The CDR3 DNA follows: TGTGCCATCAGCCCCGGGCGGAGGGGGGCCCTAGCCAACGCAACTAATGAAAAACTGTTTTTT.

This clonotype has a count of ten or more. The chain joins TRBV10-3 to TRBJ2-5; TRBD2 is a possible D gene (6 bases). Germline V gene lookup returns CDR1 ENHRY and CDR2 SYGVKD. The CDR3 consists of 15 residues. V was shortened by 6 bases and J by 0 bases, with 14 bases between the two germline ends. CDR3 nucleotide sequence: TGTGCCATCAGCCCGACTAGTGGCTACCAAGAGACCCAGTACTTC. Translation: CAISPTSGYQETQYF.

At least ten counts were recorded for this clonotype. This rearrangement joins TRBV7-3 to TRBJ2-7; 13 bases agree with TRBD2. V trimming: 1 base; J trimming: 2 bases; junction bases outside the gene matches: 2. The V gene's germline CDR1 is SGHTA and CDR2 FQGTGA. This CDR3 comprises 16 residues. The CDR3 nucleotides are TGTGCCAGCAGCTTAAGGGGACTAGCGGGGCCCTACGAGCAGTACGTC. Translation: CASSLRGLAGPYEQYV.

This clonotype was seen many times. J is TRBJ1-1 and V is TRBV4-1; tentative D call: TRBD1 (5 bases). Per germline, CDR1 MGHRA and CDR2 YSYEKL. The CDR3 runs to 16 residues. The V end was cut by 4 bases, the J end by 2 bases, with 17 bases between. The CDR3 sequence: CASSRLPQTVNTEAFF. In DNA form, the CDR3 reads TGCGCCAGCAGCCGCCTCCCCCAGACAGTAAACACTGAAGCTTTCTTT.

J is TRBJ1-1 and V is TRBV20-1; no firm D call. The CDR3 covers 14 residues. Trimming removed 0 bases from V and 1 base from J, with 9 bases in between. Germline CDR1 reads DFQATT; CDR2 reads SNEGSKA (reference sequence). As DNA, the CDR3 is TGCAGTGCTAGAGATGTTGTGGGGAACACTGAAGCTTTCTTT. Its protein is CSARDVVGNTEAFF.

This clonotype was counted many times. The CDR3 spells CAIGGQTHSINTF. The CDR3, as DNA: TGTGCCATCGGAGGACAGACCCATTCTATCAACACCTTC. The V and J genes are TRBV10-3 and TRBJ1-2; a weak D match, TRBD1 (6 bases). The CDR3 runs 13 residues. Germline CDR1 ENHRY, CDR2 SYGVKD. Trimming cost V 8 bases and J 12 bases, with 22 bases left between them.

CDR3 region: CASSLGGGAWDTQYF. The DNA for the CDR3 is TGTGCCAGCAGTTTAGGCGGGGGGGCCTGGGATACGCAGTATTTT. This sequence joins TRBV28 and TRBJ2-3; 9 bases align to TRBD2. Germline CDR1 reads MDHEN; CDR2 reads SYDVKM. The CDR3 has 15 amino acids. The V gene end was trimmed by 2 bases and the J gene end by 6 bases; junction bases not matched to a gene: 6.

This clonotype was seen at least ten times. V gene TRBV4-3 combines with J gene TRBJ1-1; the D gene is possibly TRBD1 (5 bases). V was trimmed by 4 bases and J by 1 base, leaving 13 bases between them. The CDR3 length is 15 residues. CDR1 and CDR2 from the germline V gene are LGHNA and YSLEER. CDR3 nucleotides: TGCGCCAGCAGCCCCACCGGGACGGCGAACACTGAAGCTTTCTTT. Translation: CASSPTGTANTEAFF.

The gene calls are TRBV7-3 and TRBJ2-3; 7 positions agree with TRBD2. Per germline, CDR1 SGHTA and CDR2 FQGTGA. Trimming removed 8 bases from V and 2 bases from J; junction bases left unmatched: 25. CDR3 length equals 20 residues. In DNA form, the CDR3 reads TGTGCCAGCGCCCCTTCCGAGGGCGGGTTTTTAGCGGGTGACACAGATACGCAGTATTTT. Amino acids: CASAPSEGGFLAGDTDTQYF.

This clonotype was counted at least ten times. This chain joins TRBV20-1 and TRBJ2-1, with 11 bases identical to TRBD2. The V segment lost 6 bases and the J segment 8 bases; nucleotides outside the gene matches: 9. The CDR3 runs to 14 residues. The germline gives CDR1 DFQATT, CDR2 SNEGSKA (reference sequence). The CDR3 reads CSATRLAGWDEQFF. DNA of the CDR3: TGCAGTGCAACCCGACTAGCGGGGTGGGATGAGCAGTTCTTC.

There are many counts of this clonotype. The rearrangement uses TRBV12-3 or TRBV12-4 and TRBJ2-2; maybe TRBD2 (5 bases). The V end lost 6 bases, the J end lost 0 bases, and 17 bases lay between the germline ends. There are 17 residues in the CDR3. The CDR3 sequence is CASSSRGLWSNTGELFF. The CDR3 nucleotides read TGTGCCAGCAGCTCCCGGGGTCTTTGGTCGAACACCGGGGAGCTGTTTTTT.

This clonotype is termed medium-sized (0.01 to 0.1%). The V and J genes are TRBV7-2 and TRBJ2-4, with 8 positions matching TRBD2. The CDR3 runs 19 residues. Trimming at V came to 0 bases and at J to 0 bases, leaving 10 bases not matched to a gene. Germline V gene data show CDR1 as SGHTA and CDR2 as FQGNSA. DNA for the CDR3: TGTGCCAGCAGCTTAGCCTTGGCGCGGGGGGTACTAGCCAAAAACATTCAGTACTTC. Translating it yields CASSLALARGVLAKNIQYF.

This clonotype came up many times. The chain is built from TRBV6-2 or TRBV6-3 and TRBJ2-5; tentatively, D is TRBD1 or TRBD2 (5 bases each). Trimming removed 5 bases from V and 3 bases from J, with 7 bases in between. The CDR3 length is 12 residues. Looked up from germline, CDR1 is MNHEY and CDR2 is SVGEGT. CDR3 region: CASSGTEETQYF. The CDR3 coding sequence is TGTGCCAGCAGTGGGACGGAAGAGACCCAGTACTTC.

The chain uses TRBV20-1 and TRBJ2-6, with unresolved D. The CDR3 runs to 15 residues. Germline CDR1 reads DFQATT; CDR2 reads SNEGSKA (reference sequence). V lost 5 bases and J lost 0, with 11 bases in between. The chain's CDR3 is CSARWFLSGANVLTF. The DNA for the CDR3 is TGCAGTGCTCGGTGGTTCCTCTCTGGGGCCAACGTCCTGACTTTC.

The chain is built from TRBV20-1 and TRBJ1-2, with TRBD1 as a possible D gene (5 bases). The CDR3 contains 13 residues. Germline V CDR1 and CDR2: DFQATT, SNEGSKA (reference sequence). In DNA form, the CDR3 reads TGCAGCAGCAAGGACAACACTAACTATGGCTACACCTTC. As protein: CSSKDNTNYGYTF.

This clonotype was detected a few times. The V and J genes are TRBV7-3 and TRBJ2-4; no clear D. Germline CDR1 SGHTA, CDR2 FQGTGA. V lost 1 base to trimming and J lost 4 bases, with 11 bases between them. This CDR3 region has 15 residues. The CDR3 reads CASSLNPGRKNIQYF. The CDR3 DNA follows: TGTGCCAGCAGCTTAAATCCCGGACGGAAAAACATTCAGTACTTC.

Regarding this clonotype: This may be a read error, as it is one base from a much larger clone. The rearrangement links TRBV4-3 to TRBJ2-3; 7 nucleotides line up with TRBD1. V lost 1 base and J lost 1; bases outside the gene matches: 11. The CDR3 length is 18 residues. Germline V gene sequence: CDR1 LGHNA, CDR2 YSLEER. As DNA, the CDR3 is TGCGCCAGCAGCCAAGGGGTATGGTGGGACAGCCGCACAGATACGCAGTATTTT. It is translated as CASSQGVWWDSRTDTQYF.